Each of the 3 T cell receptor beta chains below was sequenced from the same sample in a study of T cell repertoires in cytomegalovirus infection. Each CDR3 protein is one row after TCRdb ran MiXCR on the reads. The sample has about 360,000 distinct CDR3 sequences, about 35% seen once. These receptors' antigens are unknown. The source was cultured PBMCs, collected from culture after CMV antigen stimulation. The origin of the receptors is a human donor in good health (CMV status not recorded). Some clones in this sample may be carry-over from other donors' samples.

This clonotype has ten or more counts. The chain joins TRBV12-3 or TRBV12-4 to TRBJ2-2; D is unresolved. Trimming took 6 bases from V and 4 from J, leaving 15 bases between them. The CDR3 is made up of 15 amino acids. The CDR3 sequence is CASRSHLRFTGELFF. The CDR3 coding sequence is TGTGCCAGCAGATCCCATCTACGTTTCACCGGGGAGCTGTTTTTT.

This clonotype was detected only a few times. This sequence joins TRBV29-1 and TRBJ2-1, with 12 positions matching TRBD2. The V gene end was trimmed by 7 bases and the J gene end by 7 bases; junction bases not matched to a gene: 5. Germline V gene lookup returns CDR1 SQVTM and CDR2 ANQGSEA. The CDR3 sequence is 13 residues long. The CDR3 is CSAYGTSGNEQFF. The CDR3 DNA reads TGCAGCGCCTACGGGACTAGCGGGAATGAGCAGTTCTTC.

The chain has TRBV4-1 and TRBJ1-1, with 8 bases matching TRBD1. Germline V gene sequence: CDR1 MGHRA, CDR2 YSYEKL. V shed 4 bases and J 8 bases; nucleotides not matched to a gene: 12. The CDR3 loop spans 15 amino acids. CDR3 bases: TGCGCCAGCAGCCCTGGACAGGGTAACTTAGCCGAAGCTTTCTTT. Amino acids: CASSPGQGNLAEAFF.